This T cell receptor (beta chain) is from a study of shared clonotypes between healthy human individuals. The study's findings and limits: Estimated richness was generally greater in naive than memory subsets.

V was pared by 0 bases and J by 2 bases, with 13 bases between. Germline CDR1 is SGHRS and CDR2 is YFSETQ. The CDR3 totals 16 residues. On this clone: The antigen remains unidentified.

Naive CD8 cells were CD45RO-negative, positively selected for CCR7, excluding terminally differentiated effector memory CD45RA+ cells. The assay was immunoSEQ multiplex PCR, and TCRdb's table has in-frame clones only and misses some. The sample contains over 750,000 clones, just over 95% of which appear only once. The sequence derives from a man in his thirties or forties in good health. Sequences were obtained from naive CD8+ T cells sorted from blood. The J gene is TRBJ2-3, the V gene TRBV5-1, with no clear D. Here the CDR3 reads CASSLVGSGNTDTQYF. The CDR3 region has the DNA TGCGCCAGCAGCTTGGTCGGGTCTGGAAACACAGATACGCAGTATTTT.